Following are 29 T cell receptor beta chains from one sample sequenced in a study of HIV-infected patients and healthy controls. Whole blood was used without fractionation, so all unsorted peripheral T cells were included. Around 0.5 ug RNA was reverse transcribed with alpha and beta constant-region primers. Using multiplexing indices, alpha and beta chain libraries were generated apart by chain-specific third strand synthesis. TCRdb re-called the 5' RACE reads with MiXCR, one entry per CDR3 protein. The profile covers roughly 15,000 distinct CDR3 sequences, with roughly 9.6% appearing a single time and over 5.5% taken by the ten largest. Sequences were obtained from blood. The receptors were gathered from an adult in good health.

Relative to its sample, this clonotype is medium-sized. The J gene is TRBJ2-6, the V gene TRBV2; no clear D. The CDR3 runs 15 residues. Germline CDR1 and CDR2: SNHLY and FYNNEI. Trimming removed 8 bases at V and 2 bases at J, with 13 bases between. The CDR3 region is CASLGGVAGANVLTF. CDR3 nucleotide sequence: TGTGCCAGCCTGGGTGGAGTTGCTGGGGCCAACGTCCTGACTTTC.

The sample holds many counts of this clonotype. In DNA form, the CDR3 reads TGTGCCACCAGTGGGGCAGGAGCAGAGACCCAGTACTTC. Its protein product is CATSGAGAETQYF. This chain joins TRBV24-1 and TRBJ2-5; D not resolved. Deletions cut 5 bases from V and 4 bases from J, with 10 bases between. This CDR3 region has 13 residues. The germline V gene has CDR1 KGHDR and CDR2 SFDVKD.

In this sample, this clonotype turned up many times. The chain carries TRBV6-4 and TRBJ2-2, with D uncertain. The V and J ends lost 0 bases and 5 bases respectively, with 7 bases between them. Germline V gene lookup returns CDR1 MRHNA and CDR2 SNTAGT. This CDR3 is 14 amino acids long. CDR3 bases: TGTGCCAGCAGTGACTCTGGGTCGACCGGGGAGCTGTTTTTT. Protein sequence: CASSDSGSTGELFF.

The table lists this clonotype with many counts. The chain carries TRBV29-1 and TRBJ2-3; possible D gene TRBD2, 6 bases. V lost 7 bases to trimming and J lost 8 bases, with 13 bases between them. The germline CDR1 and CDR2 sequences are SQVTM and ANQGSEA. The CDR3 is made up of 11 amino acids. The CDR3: CSGITGSTQYF. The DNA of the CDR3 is TGCAGCGGTATCACCGGGAGTACGCAGTATTTT.

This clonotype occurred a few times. The CDR3 spells CSLRGIPASTDTQYF. The DNA of the CDR3 is TGCAGCCTCCGGGGGATACCCGCTAGCACAGATACGCAGTATTTT. The chain couples TRBV29-1 to TRBJ2-3, with TRBD2 as a possible D gene (6 bases). This CDR3 region has 15 residues. From germline, CDR1 is SQVTM and CDR2 ANQGSEA. Trimming removed 8 bases from V and 0 bases from J, with 18 bases in between.

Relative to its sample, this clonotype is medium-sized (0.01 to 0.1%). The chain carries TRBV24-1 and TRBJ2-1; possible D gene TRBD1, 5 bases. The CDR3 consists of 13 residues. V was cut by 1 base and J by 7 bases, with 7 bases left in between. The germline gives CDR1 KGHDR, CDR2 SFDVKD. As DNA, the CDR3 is TGTGCCACCAGTGATTTAAGGGGTAATGAGCAGTTCTTC. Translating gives CATSDLRGNEQFF.

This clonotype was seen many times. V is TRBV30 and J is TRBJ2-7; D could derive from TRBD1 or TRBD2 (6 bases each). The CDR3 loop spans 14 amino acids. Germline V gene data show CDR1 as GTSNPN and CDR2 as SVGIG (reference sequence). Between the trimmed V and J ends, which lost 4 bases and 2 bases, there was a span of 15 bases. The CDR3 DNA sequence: TGTGCCTGGACCAAAAGGGGGGCTGCCTACGAGCAGTACTTC. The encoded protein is CAWTKRGAAYEQYF.

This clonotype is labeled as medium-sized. CDR3 bases: TGTGCCAGCAGCCCCGGAGGTAAAAACTCCTACGAGCAGTACTTC. This sequence encodes CASSPGGKNSYEQYF. The rearrangement links TRBV7-2 to TRBJ2-7, with D perhaps matching TRBD2 (5 bases). The ends were cut back, 5 bases at V and 0 bases at J, with 14 bases in the middle. The length of the CDR3 is 15 residues. Germline values: CDR1 SGHTA, CDR2 FQGNSA.

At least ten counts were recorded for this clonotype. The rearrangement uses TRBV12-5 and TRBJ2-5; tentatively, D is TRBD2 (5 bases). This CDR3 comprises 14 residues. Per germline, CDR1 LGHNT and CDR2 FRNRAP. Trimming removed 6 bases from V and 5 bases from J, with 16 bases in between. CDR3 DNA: TGTGCTAGTGGCCCGGGCCTTGGAGGCGAGACCCAGTACTTC. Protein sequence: CASGPGLGGETQYF.

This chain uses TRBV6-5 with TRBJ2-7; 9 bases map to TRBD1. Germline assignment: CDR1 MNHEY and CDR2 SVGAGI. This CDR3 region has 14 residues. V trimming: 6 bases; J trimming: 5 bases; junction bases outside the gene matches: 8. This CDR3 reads CASSLRDRAHEQYF. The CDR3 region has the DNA TGTGCCAGCAGCCTCCGGGACAGGGCCCACGAGCAGTACTTC.

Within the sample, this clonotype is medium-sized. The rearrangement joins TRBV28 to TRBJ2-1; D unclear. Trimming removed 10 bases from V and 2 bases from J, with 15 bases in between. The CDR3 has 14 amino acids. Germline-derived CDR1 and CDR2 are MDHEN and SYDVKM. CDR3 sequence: CATTLLAPYNEQFF. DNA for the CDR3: TGTGCCACCACCCTCTTGGCCCCCTACAATGAGCAGTTCTTC.

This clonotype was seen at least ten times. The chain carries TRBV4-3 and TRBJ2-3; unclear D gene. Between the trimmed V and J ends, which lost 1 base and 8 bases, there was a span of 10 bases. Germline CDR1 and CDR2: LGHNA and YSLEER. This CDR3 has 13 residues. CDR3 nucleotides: TGCGCCAGCAGCCAAGGGCCCGCGGCTACGCAGTATTTT. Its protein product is CASSQGPAATQYF.

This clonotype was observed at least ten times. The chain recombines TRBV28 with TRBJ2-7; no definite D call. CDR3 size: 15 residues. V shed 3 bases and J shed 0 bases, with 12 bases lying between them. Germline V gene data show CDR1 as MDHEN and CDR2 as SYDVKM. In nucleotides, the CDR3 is TGTGCCAGCAGTTTTGTGGGCTCCAGCTCCTACGAGCAGTACTTC. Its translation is CASSFVGSSSYEQYF.

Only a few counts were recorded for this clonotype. The CDR3 DNA reads TGTGCCAGCAGCTCCACTTTACACGCTGAAGCTTTCTTT. Translation gives CASSSTLHAEAFF. The V gene is TRBV7-3, the J gene TRBJ1-1; D gene ambiguous. Per germline, CDR1 SGHTA and CDR2 FQGTGA. CDR3 length: 13 amino acids. Trimming left V 4 bases short and J 6 bases short, with 12 bases between.

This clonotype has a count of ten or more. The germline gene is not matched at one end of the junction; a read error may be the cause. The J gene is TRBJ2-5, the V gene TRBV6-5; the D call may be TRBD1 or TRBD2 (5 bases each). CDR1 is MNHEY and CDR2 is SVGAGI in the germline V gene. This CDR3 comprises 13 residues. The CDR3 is CASSYGLGTSVSF. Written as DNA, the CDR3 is TGTGCCAGCAGTTACGGACTCGGGACCTCCGTGAGCTTC.

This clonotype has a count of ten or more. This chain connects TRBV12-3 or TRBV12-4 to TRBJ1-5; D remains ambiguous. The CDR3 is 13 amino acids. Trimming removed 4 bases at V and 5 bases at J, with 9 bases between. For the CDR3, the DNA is TGTGCCAGCAGTTCCCTGGGAGATCAGCCCCAGCATTTT. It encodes CASSSLGDQPQHF.

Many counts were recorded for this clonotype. The CDR3 sequence is CASTPRAAGYEQYF. CDR3 DNA: TGTGCCAGCACTCCCCGAGCGGCAGGGTACGAGCAGTACTTC. V is TRBV27 and J is TRBJ2-7; D might be TRBD1 or TRBD2, each matching 5 bases. Germline CDR1 reads MNHEY; CDR2 reads SMNVEV (reference sequence). The CDR3 covers 14 residues. The germline V and J ends were trimmed by 7 bases and 4 bases, with 17 bases remaining between them.

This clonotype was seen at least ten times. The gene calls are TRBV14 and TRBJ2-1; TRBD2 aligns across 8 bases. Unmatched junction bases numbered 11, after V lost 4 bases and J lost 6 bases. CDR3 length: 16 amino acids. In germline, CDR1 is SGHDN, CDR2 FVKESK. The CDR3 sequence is CASSPLKAGGINEQFF. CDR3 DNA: TGTGCCAGCAGCCCCCTAAAGGCGGGGGGCATCAATGAGCAGTTCTTC. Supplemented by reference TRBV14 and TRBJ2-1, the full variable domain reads EAGVTQFPSHSVIEKGQTVTLRCDPISGHDNLYWYRRVMGKEIKFLLHFVKESKQDESGMPNNRFLAERTGGTYSTLKVQPAELEDSGVYFCASSPLKAGGINEQFFGPGTRLTVL.

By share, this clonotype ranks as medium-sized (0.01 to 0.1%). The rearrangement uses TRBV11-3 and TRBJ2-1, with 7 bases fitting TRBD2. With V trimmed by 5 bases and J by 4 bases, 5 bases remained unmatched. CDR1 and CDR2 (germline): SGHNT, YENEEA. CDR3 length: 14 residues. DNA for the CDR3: TGTGCCAGCAGCCCTCGGGACTATTACAATGAGCAGTTCTTC. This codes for CASSPRDYYNEQFF.

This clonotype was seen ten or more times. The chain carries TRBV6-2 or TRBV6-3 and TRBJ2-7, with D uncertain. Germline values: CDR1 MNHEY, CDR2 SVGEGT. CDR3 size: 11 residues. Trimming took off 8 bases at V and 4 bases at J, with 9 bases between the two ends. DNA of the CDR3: TGTGCCAGCTCGGACGGTTACGAGCAGTACTTC. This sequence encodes CASSDGYEQYF.

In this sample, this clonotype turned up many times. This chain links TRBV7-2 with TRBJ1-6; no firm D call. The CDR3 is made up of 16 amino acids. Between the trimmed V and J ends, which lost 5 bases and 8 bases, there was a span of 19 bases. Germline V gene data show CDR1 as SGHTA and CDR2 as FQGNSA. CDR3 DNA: TGTGCCAGCAGCCCGTCGACCAGGCTTATAGATTCACCCCTCCACTTT. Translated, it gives CASSPSTRLIDSPLHF.

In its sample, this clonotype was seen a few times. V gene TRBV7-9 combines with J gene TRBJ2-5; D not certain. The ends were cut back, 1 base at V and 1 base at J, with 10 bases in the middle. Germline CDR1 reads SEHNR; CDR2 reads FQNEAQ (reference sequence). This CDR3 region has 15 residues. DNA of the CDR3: TGTGCCAGCAGCTTAGTCTCCGGCGGCCAAGAGACCCAGTACTTC. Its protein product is CASSLVSGGQETQYF.

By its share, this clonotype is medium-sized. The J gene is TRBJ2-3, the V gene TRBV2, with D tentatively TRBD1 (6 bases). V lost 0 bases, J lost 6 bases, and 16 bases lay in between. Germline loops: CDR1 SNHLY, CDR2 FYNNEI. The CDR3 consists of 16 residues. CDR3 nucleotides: TGTGCCAGCAGTGAAGCGTCAGGGGCCATCTGGGATACGCAGTATTTT. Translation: CASSEASGAIWDTQYF.

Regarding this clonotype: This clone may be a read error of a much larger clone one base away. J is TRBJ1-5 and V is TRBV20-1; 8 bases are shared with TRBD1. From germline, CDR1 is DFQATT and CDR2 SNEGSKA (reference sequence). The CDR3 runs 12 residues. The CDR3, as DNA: TGCGGCATACAGGGGGGGCATCAGCCCCATCATTTT. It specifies CGIQGGHQPHHF.

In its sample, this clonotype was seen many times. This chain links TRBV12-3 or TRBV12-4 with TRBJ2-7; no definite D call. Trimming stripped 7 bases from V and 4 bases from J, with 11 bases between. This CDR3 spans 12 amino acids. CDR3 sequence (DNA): TGTGCCAGCACTTCGCAGCATTACGAGCAGTACTTC. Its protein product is CASTSQHYEQYF.

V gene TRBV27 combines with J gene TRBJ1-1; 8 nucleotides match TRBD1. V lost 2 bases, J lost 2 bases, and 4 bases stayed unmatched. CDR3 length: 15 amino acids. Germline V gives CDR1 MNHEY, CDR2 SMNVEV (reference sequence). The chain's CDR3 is CASSLGQGVNTEAFF. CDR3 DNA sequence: TGTGCCAGCAGTTTAGGACAGGGCGTTAACACTGAAGCTTTCTTT.

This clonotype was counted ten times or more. The CDR3 is CAISAASQETQYF. As DNA, the CDR3 is TGTGCCATCAGTGCGGCCAGCCAAGAGACCCAGTACTTC. This chain connects TRBV10-3 to TRBJ2-5; D gene uncertain. V was shortened by 4 bases and J by 1 base, with 7 bases between the two germline ends. The CDR3 has 13 amino acids. CDR1 and CDR2 from the germline V gene are ENHRY and SYGVKD.

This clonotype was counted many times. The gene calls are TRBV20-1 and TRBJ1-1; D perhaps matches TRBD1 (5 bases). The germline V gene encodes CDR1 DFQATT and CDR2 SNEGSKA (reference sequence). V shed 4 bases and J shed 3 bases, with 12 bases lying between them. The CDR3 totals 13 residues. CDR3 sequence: CSAIDSGYTEAFF. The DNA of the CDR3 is TGCAGTGCTATAGACAGTGGATACACTGAAGCTTTCTTT.

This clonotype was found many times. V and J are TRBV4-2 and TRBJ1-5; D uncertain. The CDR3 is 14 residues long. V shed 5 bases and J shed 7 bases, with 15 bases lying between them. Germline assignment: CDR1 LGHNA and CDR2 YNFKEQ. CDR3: CASSYPEAGQPQHF. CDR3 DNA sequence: TGTGCCAGCAGCTACCCTGAAGCAGGCCAGCCCCAGCATTTT.